This passage covers 18 T cell receptor beta chains from one sample sequenced in a study of cytomegalovirus exposure and HLA in healthy donors. Here immunoSEQ multiplex PCR was the method, and the copy in TCRdb shows in-frame clones only, minus some. The sample includes about 110,000 clones, approximately 96% seen only once; the top ten take 0.67%. The sequenced sample consisted of PBMCs. All receptors come from a woman between 18 and 29 years old in good health and CMV-seronegative.

The chain is built from TRBV6-1 and TRBJ1-3; unclear D gene. The V end lost 7 bases, the J end lost 1 base, and 14 bases lay between the germline ends. Germline CDR1 and CDR2: MNHNS and SASEGT. The CDR3 is 15 residues long. The CDR3 nucleotides read TGTGCCAGCACAAAAGGAGCCGGGTCTGGAAACACCATATATTTT. Its protein product is CASTKGAGSGNTIYF.

The rearrangement joins TRBV18 to TRBJ2-3; 10 bases match TRBD1. Germline loops: CDR1 KGHSH, CDR2 LQKENI. With 6 bases clipped from V and 8 bases from J, the junction kept 8 bases outside the gene matches. This CDR3 is 14 amino acids long. Here the CDR3 reads CASSPGQGFVTQYF. DNA for the CDR3: TGTGCCAGCTCCCCGGGACAGGGGTTTGTTACGCAGTATTTT.

The chain recombines TRBV9 with TRBJ1-1; perhaps TRBD1 as D (6 bases). The CDR3 length is 14 residues. The V end was cut by 4 bases, the J end by 2 bases, with 12 bases between. The germline V gene has CDR1 SGDLS and CDR2 YYNGEE. The CDR3 spells CASSLRTANTEAFF. In DNA form, the CDR3 reads TGTGCCAGCAGCCTAAGGACAGCCAACACTGAAGCTTTCTTT.

The sample holds one count of this clone. The chain couples TRBV7-2 to TRBJ2-3, with D maybe TRBD2 (5 bases). Germline CDR1 reads SGHTA; CDR2 reads FQGNSA. Trimming pared 0 bases from V and 1 base from J, leaving 11 bases between. This CDR3 has 16 amino acids. The CDR3 DNA reads as TGTGCCAGCAGCTTAGCGGGCACGCGGGGCACAGATACGCAGTATTTT. This gives the protein CASSLAGTRGTDTQYF.

This clone showed up just once. The gene calls are TRBV5-1 and TRBJ2-2; 9 nucleotides match TRBD2. Germline CDR1 and CDR2: SGHRS and YFSETQ. This CDR3 region has 16 residues. V trimming: 4 bases; J trimming: 0 bases; junction bases outside the gene matches: 4. The CDR3 coding sequence is TGCGCCAGCAGCCCTCTAGCGGGGACGAACACCGGGGAGCTGTTTTTT. Its translation is CASSPLAGTNTGELFF.

The chain is built from TRBV30 and TRBJ2-5, with unresolved D. Germline assignment: CDR1 GTSNPN and CDR2 SVGIG (reference sequence). The V end was cut by 0 bases, the J end by 2 bases, with 7 bases between. This CDR3 comprises 13 residues. In DNA form, the CDR3 reads TGTGCCTGGAGTGTACGACTGCAAGAGACCCAGTACTTC. Residues: CAWSVRLQETQYF.

The chain has TRBV18 and TRBJ2-5, with D tentatively TRBD2 (5 bases). Germline V gives CDR1 KGHSH, CDR2 LQKENI. The V end lost 8 bases, the J end lost 2 bases, and 12 bases lay between the germline ends. The CDR3 extends over 13 amino acids. In nucleotides, the CDR3 is TGTGCCAGCCACCGACGGAGGCAAGAGACCCAGTACTTC. Protein: CASHRRRQETQYF.

The chain couples TRBV28 to TRBJ2-7; possible D gene TRBD1, 5 bases. Between the trimmed V and J ends, which lost 2 bases and 2 bases, there was a span of 10 bases. Germline V gene sequence: CDR1 MDHEN, CDR2 SYDVKM. The CDR3 extends over 14 amino acids. In DNA, the CDR3 is TGTGCCAGCAGTTTAACCAGGGTGGCCTACGAGCAGTACTTC. It specifies CASSLTRVAYEQYF.

This chain connects TRBV5-1 to TRBJ1-1; 7 positions match TRBD1. This CDR3 region has 15 residues. V was pared by 2 bases and J by 0 bases, with 4 bases of the junction left unmatched. Germline CDR1 and CDR2: SGHRS and YFSETQ. CDR3 region: CASSFSGQMNTEAFF. The CDR3 nucleotides read TGCGCCAGCAGCTTTTCGGGACAGATGAACACTGAAGCTTTCTTT.

This chain joins TRBV5-1 and TRBJ1-4, with TRBD1 as a possible D gene (6 bases). Germline assignment: CDR1 SGHRS and CDR2 YFSETQ. V was cut by 0 bases and J by 7 bases, with 13 bases left in between. This CDR3 has 15 residues. The CDR3 sequence: CASSLAGARGEKLFF. The DNA of the CDR3 is TGCGCCAGCAGCTTGGCAGGGGCCCGAGGTGAAAAACTGTTTTTT.

The chain couples TRBV9 to TRBJ2-1, with 8 bases fitting TRBD2. The germline gives CDR1 SGDLS, CDR2 YYNGEE. J lost 6 bases, V lost 0 bases, and 5 bases had no gene match. The CDR3 spans 15 residues. The CDR3 sequence is CASSVGGGRGNEQFF. CDR3 DNA: TGTGCCAGCAGCGTAGGCGGGGGGAGGGGCAATGAGCAGTTCTTC. The whole variable domain, remainder taken from reference TRBV9 and TRBJ2-1, is DSGVTQTPKHLITATGQRVTLRCSPRSGDLSVYWYQQSLDQGLQFLIQYYNGEERAKGNILERFSAQQFPDLHSELNLSSLELGDSALYFCASSVGGGRGNEQFFGPGTRLTVL.

The J gene is TRBJ1-6, the V gene TRBV19, with a weak D call TRBD1 (6 bases). Germline V CDR1 and CDR2: LNHDA, SQIVND (reference sequence). Trimming cost V 3 bases and J 7 bases, with 13 bases left between them. The CDR3 totals 15 residues. The CDR3, as DNA: TGTGCCAGTAGTATTATTCAGGGGACGAATTCACCCCTCCACTTT. This sequence encodes CASSIIQGTNSPLHF. Full variable domain (missing parts from reference TRBV19 and TRBJ1-6): DGGITQSPKYLFRKEGQNVTLSCEQNLNHDAMYWYRQDPGQGLRLIYYSQIVNDFQKGDIAEGYSVSREKKESFPLTVTSAQKNPTAFYLCASSIIQGTNSPLHFGNGTRLTVT.

The chain combines TRBV21-1 with TRBJ2-7; the table's D gene call, TRBD2, was not cross checked with the DNA. TRBV21-1 is listed as a pseudogene. The CDR3 length is 17 residues. CDR3 protein: CASSKGVKRGGHYEQYF. In DNA form, the CDR3 reads TGTGCCAGCAGCAAAGGGGTTAAGCGGGGGGGCCACTACGAGCAGTACTTC.

V usage is TRBV7-6 and J usage is TRBJ1-2; 11 nucleotides agree with TRBD1. J gave up 4 bases and V 5 bases, and 3 bases lay outside the gene matches. The CDR3 contains 14 residues. Germline-derived CDR1 and CDR2 are SGHVS and FNYEAQ. Written as DNA, the CDR3 is TGTGCCAGCAGCCCGGGACAGGGGGGCTATGGCTACACCTTC. It translates to CASSPGQGGYGYTF. The variable domain in full, completed from reference TRBV7-6 and TRBJ1-2, reads GAGVSQSPRYKVTKRGQDVALRCDPISGHVSLYWYRQALGQGPEFLTYFNYEAQQDKSGLPNDRFSAERPEGSISTLTIQRTEQRDSAMYRCASSPGQGGYGYTFGSGTRLTVV.

The gene calls are TRBV28 and TRBJ2-7; perhaps TRBD2 as D (6 bases). Germline V gene lookup returns CDR1 MDHEN and CDR2 SYDVKM. V was cut by 5 bases and J by 1 base, with 15 bases left in between. This CDR3 has 15 residues. The CDR3 nucleotides read TGTGCCAGCAGTCCCCACCTGGCGGGGTCCTACGAGCAGTACTTC. Amino acid sequence: CASSPHLAGSYEQYF.

A single count supports this clone. The chain employs TRBV27 and TRBJ2-3; the match to TRBD2 covers 9 bases. V gave up 5 bases and J gave up 7 bases; unmatched junction bases: 10. Germline CDR1 reads MNHEY; CDR2 reads SMNVEV (reference sequence). This CDR3 is 15 amino acids long. CDR3 loop: CASSPPGTSTNTQYF. The DNA of the CDR3 is TGTGCCAGCAGTCCCCCTGGGACTAGCACGAATACGCAGTATTTT.

In this sample, this clone turned up a few times. The rearrangement links TRBV6-5 to TRBJ2-7; D perhaps matches TRBD2 (5 bases). V gave up 0 bases and J gave up 3 bases, with 12 bases separating them. CDR3 length: 15 residues. Germline V gene lookup returns CDR1 MNHEY and CDR2 SVGAGI. CDR3 coding DNA: TGTGCCAGCAGTTACTCGTGGTCGGGGAACTACGAGCAGTACTTC. It yields the protein CASSYSWSGNYEQYF.

This CDR3 is CTSSRNLLRLAGGPTDTQYF. The CDR3 region has the DNA TGCACCAGCAGCCGGAACCTTCTCCGACTAGCGGGGGGGCCGACAGATACGCAGTATTTT. The chain couples TRBV1 to TRBJ2-3; whether TRBD2, the table's D call, matches the DNA was not checked. TRBV1 is labeled a pseudogene. This CDR3 comprises 20 residues.